This T cell receptor (beta chain) was profiled in a study of breast tumors, draining lymph nodes, adjacent tissues. The CDR3 consists of 15 residues. Per germline, CDR1 LNHDA and CDR2 SQIVND (reference sequence). V lost 2 bases to trimming and J lost 6 bases; unmatched junction nucleotides: 4. Each CDR3 protein is one row after TCRdb ran MiXCR on the multiplex PCR reads. The profile shows around 290,000 distinct CDR3 sequences, roughly 31% of them singletons. The lymph nodes were axillary draining lymph nodes from breast cancer patients. Turning to this clonotype: Its antigen is unidentified.

Overall study findings and caveats: Luminal-like breast cancer showed significantly greater tumor-nontumor repertoire similarity than basal-like breast cancer did. Data fit most tumor T cells coming from lymph node, expanding in tumor. Tumor repertoires ranked between lymph nodes and nontumor tissue in diversity, with V and J gene preferences.

Sequenced input: axillary lymph node tissue. The chain is built from TRBV19 and TRBJ2-2; 9 nucleotides match TRBD2. The source is a female donor with breast cancer. Some clones in this sample may be carry-over from other donors' samples. In DNA, the CDR3 is TGTGCCAGTAGTATACTGGCGGGAGGGGCCGGGGAGCTGTTTTTT. Its protein product is CASSILAGGAGELFF.